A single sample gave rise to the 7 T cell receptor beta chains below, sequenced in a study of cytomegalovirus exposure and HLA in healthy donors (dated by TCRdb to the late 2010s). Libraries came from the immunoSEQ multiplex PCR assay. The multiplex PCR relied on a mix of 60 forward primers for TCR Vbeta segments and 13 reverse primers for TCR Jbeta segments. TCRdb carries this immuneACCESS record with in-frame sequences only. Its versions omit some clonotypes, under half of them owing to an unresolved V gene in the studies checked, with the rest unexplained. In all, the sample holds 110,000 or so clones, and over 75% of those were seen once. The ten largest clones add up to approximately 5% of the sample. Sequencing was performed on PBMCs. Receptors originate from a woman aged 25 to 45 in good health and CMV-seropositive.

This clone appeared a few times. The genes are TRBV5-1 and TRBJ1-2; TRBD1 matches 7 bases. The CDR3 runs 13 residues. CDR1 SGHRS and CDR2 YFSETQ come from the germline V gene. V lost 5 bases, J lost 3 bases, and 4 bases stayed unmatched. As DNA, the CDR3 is TGCGCCAGCAGACCTACAGGGGACTATGGCTACACCTTC. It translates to CASRPTGDYGYTF.

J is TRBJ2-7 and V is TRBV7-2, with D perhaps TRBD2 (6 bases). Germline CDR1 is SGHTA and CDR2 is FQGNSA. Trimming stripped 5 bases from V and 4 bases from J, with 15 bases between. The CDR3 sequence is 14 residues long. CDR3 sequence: CASSPWGSGYEQYF. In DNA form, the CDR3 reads TGTGCCAGCAGCCCATGGGGGAGCGGGTACGAGCAGTACTTC.

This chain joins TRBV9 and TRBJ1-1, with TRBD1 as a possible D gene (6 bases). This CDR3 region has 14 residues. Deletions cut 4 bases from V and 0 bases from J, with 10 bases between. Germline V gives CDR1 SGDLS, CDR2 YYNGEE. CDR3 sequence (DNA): TGTGCCAGCAGCCCCAGGGGCATGAACACTGAAGCTTTCTTT. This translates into CASSPRGMNTEAFF.

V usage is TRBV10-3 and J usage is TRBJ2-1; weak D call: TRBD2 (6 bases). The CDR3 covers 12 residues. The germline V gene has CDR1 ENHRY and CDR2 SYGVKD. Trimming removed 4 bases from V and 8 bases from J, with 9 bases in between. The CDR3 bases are TGTGCCATCAGTGGGGGGGAGGATGAGCAGTTCTTC. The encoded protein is CAISGGEDEQFF.

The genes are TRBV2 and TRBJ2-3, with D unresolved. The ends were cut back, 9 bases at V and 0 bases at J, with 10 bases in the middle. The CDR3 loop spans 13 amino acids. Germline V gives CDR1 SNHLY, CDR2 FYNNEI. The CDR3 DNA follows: TGTGCCAGAACACCGTCTAGCACAGATACGCAGTATTTT. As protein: CARTPSSTDTQYF.

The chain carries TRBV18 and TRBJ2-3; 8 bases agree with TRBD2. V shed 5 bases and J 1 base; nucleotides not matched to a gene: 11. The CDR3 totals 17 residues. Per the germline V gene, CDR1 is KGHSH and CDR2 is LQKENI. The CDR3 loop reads CASSSSSSGRGTDTQYF. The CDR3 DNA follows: TGTGCCAGCTCATCCAGTAGTTCCGGGAGGGGCACAGATACGCAGTATTTT.

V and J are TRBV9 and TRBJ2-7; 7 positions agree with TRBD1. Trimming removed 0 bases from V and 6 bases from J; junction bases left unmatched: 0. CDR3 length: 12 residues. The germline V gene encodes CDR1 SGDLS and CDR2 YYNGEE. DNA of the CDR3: TGTGCCAGCAGCGTAGAGGGGGCCGAGCAGTACTTC. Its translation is CASSVEGAEQYF.